What follows are 28 T cell receptor beta chains derived from one specimen sequenced in a study of CD4 T cells in relation to SARS-CoV-2 and coronaviruses (TCRdb year 2021). CD4+ T cells from unexposed donors were collected before the COVID-19 pandemic (2011-2018). After more than nine days of culture, CD4+ T cells were isolated with the EasySep CD4+ T cell isolation kit. No antigen is known for these receptors. The protocol used for the library was the immunoSEQ multiplex PCR assay. This immuneACCESS table, as held by TCRdb, lists in-frame sequences with V and J called but not all clones. Of the missing ones, under half trace to an unresolved V gene in checked studies; the others have no known cause. For this sample the table gives just under 30,000 clones, of which about 78% were detected only once. Roughly 15% of the sample lies in the top ten. The specimen was CD4+ T cells from PBMCs, cultured in vitro. The receptors originated from a human donor in good health.

The gene calls are TRBV24-1 and TRBJ2-7, with 13 bases lining up with TRBD2. Unmatched junction bases numbered 2, after V lost 7 bases and J lost 0 bases. The CDR3 is 15 amino acids. The germline V gene has CDR1 KGHDR and CDR2 SFDVKD. The CDR3 region has the DNA TGTGCCACCAGGGGGACTAGCGGGATCTCCTACGAGCAGTACTTC. As protein: CATRGTSGISYEQYF.

This sequence joins TRBV25-1 and TRBJ2-7; no definite D call. Trimming stripped 4 bases from V and 3 bases from J, with 4 bases between. CDR1 and CDR2 (germline): MGHDK, SYGVNS. The CDR3 is 11 residues long. CDR3 region: CASSALYEQYF. The CDR3 region has the DNA TGTGCCAGCAGTGCCCTCTACGAGCAGTACTTC.

CDR3 in amino acids: CASSQGTDPYNEQFF. In DNA, the CDR3 is TGTGCCAGCAGCCAAGGGACAGATCCCTACAATGAGCAGTTCTTC. V and J are TRBV3-1 (or the pseudogene TRBV3-2) and TRBJ2-1, with TRBD1 as a possible D gene (6 bases). The CDR3 length is 15 residues. Germline loops: CDR1 LGHDT, CDR2 YNNKEL (reference sequence). V was clipped by 1 base and J by 2 bases, with 9 bases between them.

The rearrangement links TRBV9 to TRBJ2-3; D is perhaps TRBD1 or TRBD2 (5 bases each). The V end lost 3 bases, the J end lost 0 bases, and 5 bases lay between the germline ends. The CDR3 is made up of 13 amino acids. Germline CDR1 SGDLS, CDR2 YYNGEE. CDR3 residues: CASSGDSTDTQYF. The CDR3, as DNA: TGTGCCAGCAGCGGGGACAGCACAGATACGCAGTATTTT.

The chain employs TRBV19 and TRBJ2-1; D is unresolved. Germline CDR1 reads LNHDA; CDR2 reads SQIVND (reference sequence). The CDR3 consists of 12 residues. Trimming left V 4 bases short and J 5 bases short, with 6 bases between. The CDR3 here is CASSTPNNEQFF. CDR3 bases: TGTGCCAGTAGTACCCCGAACAATGAGCAGTTCTTC.

This clone was seen a few times. J is TRBJ1-4 and V is TRBV6-5; D unresolved. The CDR3 sequence is 13 residues long. The V end lost 8 bases, the J end lost 7 bases, and 14 bases lay between the germline ends. CDR1 is MNHEY and CDR2 is SVGAGI in the germline V gene. The CDR3 DNA reads as TGTGCCAGCGGGCAACCACTCGGTGAAAAACTGTTTTTT. It is translated as CASGQPLGEKLFF.

There are a few counts of this clone. The V call is TRBV28, the J call TRBJ1-2, with D perhaps matching TRBD1 (6 bases). The CDR3 runs 12 residues. The germline V gene has CDR1 MDHEN and CDR2 SYDVKM. V was shortened by 7 bases and J by 8 bases, with 14 bases between the two germline ends. The CDR3 bases are TGTGCCAGCAACCAGGGGTTGGGAGGCTACACCTTC. This translates into CASNQGLGGYTF.

This clone was recorded only once. The chain joins TRBV5-1 to TRBJ2-2; 11 nucleotides align to TRBD1. The CDR3 is 18 amino acids. Germline V gene lookup returns CDR1 SGHRS and CDR2 YFSETQ. J gave up 3 bases and V 2 bases, and 9 bases lay outside the gene matches. In nucleotides, the CDR3 is TGCGCCAGCAGCTTCGATACGGACAGGGGGCGGGACACCGGGGAGCTGTTTTTT. Amino acids: CASSFDTDRGRDTGELFF.

J is TRBJ2-2 and V is TRBV13, with TRBD1 matching 8 bases. The V and J ends lost 3 bases and 1 base, in that order; junction bases with no gene match: 10. CDR3 size: 18 residues. Germline CDR1 PRHDT, CDR2 FYEKMQ (reference sequence). The CDR3 nucleotides are TGTGCCAGCAGCTTTGGTGGTTGGGACAGGCTGAACACCGGGGAGCTGTTTTTT. Translation: CASSFGGWDRLNTGELFF.

The genes are TRBV7-8 and TRBJ2-3; D uncertain. The CDR3 runs 12 residues. CDR1 SGHVS and CDR2 FQNEAQ come from the germline V gene. Trimming stripped 1 base from V and 10 bases from J, with 9 bases between. The CDR3 bases are TGTGCCAGCAGCTTAGGTCGTGCAGCGCAGTATTTT. This codes for CASSLGRAAQYF.

The rearrangement joins TRBV9 to TRBJ1-4; no definite D call. The CDR3 totals 16 residues. Germline CDR1 SGDLS, CDR2 YYNGEE. Trimming took off 0 bases at V and 8 bases at J, with 17 bases between the two ends. CDR3 nucleotide sequence: TGTGCCAGCAGCGTAGGAACTAGGGATCTAGGGGAAAAACTGTTTTTT. The encoded protein is CASSVGTRDLGEKLFF. The entire variable domain, with the rest obtained from reference TRBV9 and TRBJ1-4, is as follows: DSGVTQTPKHLITATGQRVTLRCSPRSGDLSVYWYQQSLDQGLQFLIQYYNGEERAKGNILERFSAQQFPDLHSELNLSSLELGDSALYFCASSVGTRDLGEKLFFGSGTQLSVL.

V gene TRBV4-3 combines with J gene TRBJ1-5; D is ambiguous. This CDR3 spans 13 amino acids. The germline V gene encodes CDR1 LGHNA and CDR2 YSLEER. Trimming pared 0 bases from V and 7 bases from J, leaving 7 bases between. The CDR3 reads CASSQELRQPQHF. The CDR3 DNA reads TGCGCCAGCAGCCAAGAGTTGAGGCAGCCCCAGCATTTT.

The chain uses TRBV28 and TRBJ2-7, with D hard to call. Trimming left V 2 bases short and J 3 bases short, with 5 bases between. CDR1 and CDR2 from the germline V gene are MDHEN and SYDVKM. The length of the CDR3 is 12 residues. This CDR3 reads CASSLQRYEQYF. CDR3 sequence (DNA): TGTGCCAGCAGTTTACAGCGCTACGAGCAGTACTTC.

The chain employs TRBV5-1 and TRBJ2-2; unclear D gene. The V end lost 0 bases, the J end lost 6 bases, and 3 bases lay between the germline ends. This CDR3 region has 12 residues. The V gene's germline CDR1 is SGHRS and CDR2 YFSETQ. CDR3 sequence reads: CASSLEPGELFF. The CDR3 coding sequence is TGCGCCAGCAGCTTGGAACCCGGGGAGCTGTTTTTT.

The V and J genes are TRBV14 and TRBJ1-2; 7 bases fit TRBD1. The junction had 6 bases not matched to a gene; V was cut back by 0 bases and J by 5 bases. There are 15 residues in the CDR3. Per germline, CDR1 SGHDN and CDR2 FVKESK. The CDR3 reads CASSQDDDRDYGYTF. CDR3 bases: TGTGCCAGCAGCCAAGATGATGACAGGGATTATGGCTACACCTTC.

This clone was recorded a few times. The chain has TRBV5-1 and TRBJ1-2, with 8 bases identical to TRBD1. The CDR3 loop spans 15 amino acids. The V gene end was trimmed by 0 bases and the J gene end by 4 bases; junction bases not matched to a gene: 5. Germline CDR1 reads SGHRS; CDR2 reads YFSETQ. CDR3 region: CASSLATGGIYGYTF. The CDR3 coding sequence is TGCGCCAGCAGCTTGGCCACAGGGGGTATCTATGGCTACACCTTC. Combining the CDR3 with reference TRBV5-1 and TRBJ1-2 gives the whole variable domain KAGVTQTPRYLIKTRGQQVTLSCSPISGHRSVSWYQQTPGQGLQFLFEYFSETQRNKGNFPGRFSGRQFSNSRSEMNVSTLELGDSALYLCASSLATGGIYGYTFGSGTRLTVV.

The V call is TRBV30, the J call TRBJ2-2; 7 positions match TRBD1. CDR1 GTSNPN and CDR2 SVGIG come from the germline V gene (reference sequence). The CDR3 covers 15 residues. V gave up 2 bases and J gave up 2 bases; unmatched junction bases: 5. The CDR3 DNA follows: TGTGCCTGGAGTAAGGACAGGAGTAACACCGGGGAGCTGTTTTTT. The encoded protein is CAWSKDRSNTGELFF.

The genes are TRBV5-1 and TRBJ2-7, with TRBD2 matching 11 bases. Germline V gene lookup returns CDR1 SGHRS and CDR2 YFSETQ. This CDR3 contains 16 residues. With 4 bases clipped from V and 3 bases from J, the junction kept 9 bases outside the gene matches. This CDR3 reads CASSALAGGPRYEQYF. For the CDR3, the DNA is TGCGCCAGCAGCGCGTTAGCGGGAGGGCCGCGCTACGAGCAGTACTTC.

V usage is TRBV6-5 and J usage is TRBJ2-7; 7 bases align to TRBD2. There are 13 residues in the CDR3. The V segment lost 10 bases and the J segment 6 bases; nucleotides outside the gene matches: 12. In germline, CDR1 is MNHEY, CDR2 SVGAGI. The CDR3 sequence is CATGDVTSAEQYF. CDR3 DNA sequence: TGTGCCACCGGCGACGTAACTAGCGCCGAGCAGTACTTC.

The chain combines TRBV19 with TRBJ2-3; possibly TRBD2 for D (6 bases). The CDR3 totals 16 residues. The V end lost 5 bases, the J end lost 0 bases, and 15 bases lay between the germline ends. In germline, CDR1 is LNHDA, CDR2 SQIVND (reference sequence). The CDR3 reads CASSSPGTPSTDTQYF. DNA for the CDR3: TGTGCCAGTAGTTCACCCGGGACTCCTAGCACAGATACGCAGTATTTT.

This chain joins TRBV28 and TRBJ2-5; 8 bases line up with TRBD1. CDR3 length equals 15 residues. Germline values: CDR1 MDHEN, CDR2 SYDVKM. V shed 2 bases and J 5 bases; nucleotides not matched to a gene: 7. The CDR3: CASSLTGGFLETQYF. The CDR3 region has the DNA TGTGCCAGCAGTTTAACAGGGGGGTTTTTGGAGACCCAGTACTTC.

The chain has TRBV19 and TRBJ2-7; perhaps D is TRBD1 or TRBD2 (5 bases each). The CDR3 totals 16 residues. V shed 1 base and J shed 6 bases, with 19 bases lying between them. Germline V gives CDR1 LNHDA, CDR2 SQIVND (reference sequence). The CDR3 region has the DNA TGTGCCAGTAGTATAGCGCACGGGGCCCCGCGGGCCGAGCAGTACTTC. It yields the protein CASSIAHGAPRAEQYF.

The gene calls are TRBV3-1 (or the pseudogene TRBV3-2) and TRBJ1-5, with D possibly TRBD1 on 5 matching bases. Looked up from germline, CDR1 is LGHDT and CDR2 is YNNKEL (reference sequence). The CDR3 sequence is 17 residues long. With 0 bases removed from V and 6 bases from J, the gap between germline ends came to 18 bases. The DNA of the CDR3 is TGTGCCAGCAGCCAAGAGGCCGCAGGGAGGTCCAGTCAGCCCCAGCATTTT. This gives the protein CASSQEAAGRSSQPQHF.

This chain's CDR3 is CASSEGLAGGWGPYNEQFF. DNA for the CDR3: TGTGCCAGCAGCGAGGGACTAGCGGGGGGCTGGGGGCCCTACAATGAGCAGTTCTTC. The chain recombines TRBV7-9 with TRBJ2-1; 15 nucleotides agree with TRBD2. With 5 bases clipped from V and 2 bases from J, the junction kept 10 bases outside the gene matches. The CDR3 is 19 amino acids. Germline assignment: CDR1 SEHNR and CDR2 FQNEAQ (reference sequence).

The rearrangement joins TRBV19 to TRBJ2-3; D possibly corresponds to TRBD2 (5 bases). The CDR3 extends over 13 amino acids. Germline V gene data show CDR1 as LNHDA and CDR2 as SQIVND (reference sequence). Trimming removed 6 bases at V and 2 bases at J, with 9 bases between. The DNA for the CDR3 is TGTGCCAGTAGACCGGACTTCACAGATACGCAGTATTTT. Protein product: CASRPDFTDTQYF. Full variable domain (remainder filled in from reference TRBV19 and TRBJ2-3): DGGITQSPKYLFRKEGQNVTLSCEQNLNHDAMYWYRQDPGQGLRLIYYSQIVNDFQKGDIAEGYSVSREKKESFPLTVTSAQKNPTAFYLCASRPDFTDTQYFGPGTRLTVL.

This clone was seen a handful of times. The chain carries TRBV27 and TRBJ2-7; D is perhaps TRBD1 or TRBD2 (5 bases each). The CDR3 has 17 residues. The V end lost 0 bases, the J end lost 4 bases, and 19 bases lay between the germline ends. Germline loops: CDR1 MNHEY, CDR2 SMNVEV (reference sequence). CDR3 nucleotides: TGTGCCAGCAGTTTATCGTGGTTAGGGACGGGAATTTACGAGCAGTACTTC. Translation: CASSLSWLGTGIYEQYF.

The genes are TRBV5-6 and TRBJ2-5; the match to TRBD2 covers 8 bases. Germline CDR1 reads SGHDT; CDR2 reads YYEEEE. V was pared by 4 bases and J by 1 base, with 12 bases of the junction left unmatched. CDR3 length equals 17 residues. CDR3 bases: TGTGCCAGCAGCCTTCGGGGCGGGGGGCCCACCCAAGAGACCCAGTACTTC. It translates to CASSLRGGGPTQETQYF.

This clone was seen only a few times. The chain uses TRBV5-5 and TRBJ2-1, with TRBD2 identical over 9 bases. V shed 0 bases, J shed 3 bases, and the junction held 1 base outside the gene matches. The CDR3 runs to 15 residues. In germline, CDR1 is SGHKS, CDR2 YYEKEE (reference sequence). CDR3 residues: CASSLDSGSYNEQFF. The CDR3 DNA sequence: TGTGCCAGCAGCTTGGATAGCGGGAGCTACAATGAGCAGTTCTTC.